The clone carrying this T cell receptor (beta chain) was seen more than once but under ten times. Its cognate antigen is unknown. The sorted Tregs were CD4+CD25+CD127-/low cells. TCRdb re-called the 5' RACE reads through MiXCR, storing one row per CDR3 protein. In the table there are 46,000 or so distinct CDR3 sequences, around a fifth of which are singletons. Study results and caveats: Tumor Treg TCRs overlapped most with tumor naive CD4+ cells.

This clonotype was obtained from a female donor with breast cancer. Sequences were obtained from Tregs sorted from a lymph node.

The CDR3 loop is CSAPSGREGNEQFF. The CDR3 DNA reads as TGCAGTGCCCCATCGGGGCGGGAGGGAAATGAGCAGTTCTTC. V and J are TRBV20-1 and TRBJ2-1; the match to TRBD2 covers 9 bases. This CDR3 comprises 14 residues. Germline CDR1 DFQATT, CDR2 SNEGSKA (reference sequence). V lost 6 bases to trimming and J lost 7 bases; unmatched junction nucleotides: 10.